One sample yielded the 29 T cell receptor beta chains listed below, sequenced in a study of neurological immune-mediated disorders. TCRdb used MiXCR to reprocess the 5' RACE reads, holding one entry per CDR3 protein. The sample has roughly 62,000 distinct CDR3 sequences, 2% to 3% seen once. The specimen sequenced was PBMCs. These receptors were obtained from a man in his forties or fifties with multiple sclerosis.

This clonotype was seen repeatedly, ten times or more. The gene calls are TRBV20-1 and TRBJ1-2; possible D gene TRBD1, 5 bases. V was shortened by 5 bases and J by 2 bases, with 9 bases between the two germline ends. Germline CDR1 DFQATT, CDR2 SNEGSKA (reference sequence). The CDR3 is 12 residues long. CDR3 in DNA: TGCAGTGCTTCGGACACGAACTATGGCTACACCTTC. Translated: CSASDTNYGYTF.

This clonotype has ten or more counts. The CDR3 DNA is TGTGCCAGCAGCCCCAGCGCGGTGGCAAGCTATGGCTACACCTTC. Translated, it gives CASSPSAVASYGYTF. The chain has TRBV16 and TRBJ1-2; D remains ambiguous. CDR1 is KGHSY, CDR2 FQNENV, per germline. The V end lost 4 bases, the J end lost 4 bases, and 16 bases lay between the germline ends. The length of the CDR3 is 15 residues.

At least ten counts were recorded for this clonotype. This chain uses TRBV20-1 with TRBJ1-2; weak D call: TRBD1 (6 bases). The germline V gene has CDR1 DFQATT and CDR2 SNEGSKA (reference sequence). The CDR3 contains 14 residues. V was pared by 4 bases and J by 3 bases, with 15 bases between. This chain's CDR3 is CSANSWTADYGYTF. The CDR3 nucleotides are TGCAGTGCTAACTCTTGGACAGCCGACTATGGCTACACCTTC.

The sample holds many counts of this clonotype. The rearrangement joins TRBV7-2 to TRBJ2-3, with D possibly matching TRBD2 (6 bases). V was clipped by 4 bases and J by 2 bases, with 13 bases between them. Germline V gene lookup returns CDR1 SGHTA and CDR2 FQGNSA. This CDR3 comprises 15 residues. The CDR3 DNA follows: TGTGCCAGCAGCTCTCTGACTAGGGCCACAGATACGCAGTATTTT. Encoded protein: CASSSLTRATDTQYF.

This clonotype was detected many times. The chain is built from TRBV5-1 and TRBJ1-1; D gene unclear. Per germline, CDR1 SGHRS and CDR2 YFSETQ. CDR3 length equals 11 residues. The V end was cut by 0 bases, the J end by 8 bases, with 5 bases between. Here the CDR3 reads CASSLDREAFF. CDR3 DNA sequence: TGCGCCAGCAGCTTGGACAGAGAAGCTTTCTTT.

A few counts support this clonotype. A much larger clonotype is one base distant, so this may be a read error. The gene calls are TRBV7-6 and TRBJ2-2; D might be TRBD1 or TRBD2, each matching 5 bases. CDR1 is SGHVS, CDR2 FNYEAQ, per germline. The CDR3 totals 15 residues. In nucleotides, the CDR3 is TGTGCCAGCAGCTTAGTCGTCTCGGGTTCCGGGGCGCTGTTTTTT. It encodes CASSLVVSGSGALFF.

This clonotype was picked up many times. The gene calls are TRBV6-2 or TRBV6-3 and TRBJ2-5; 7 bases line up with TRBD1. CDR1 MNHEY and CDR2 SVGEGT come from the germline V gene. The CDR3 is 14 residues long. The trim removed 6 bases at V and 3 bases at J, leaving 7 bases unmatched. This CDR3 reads CASSRDRGEETQYF. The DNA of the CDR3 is TGTGCCAGCAGCCGGGACAGAGGGGAAGAGACCCAGTACTTC.

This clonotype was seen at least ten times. The CDR3 sequence is CSARVGDLETQYF. The CDR3 DNA sequence: TGCAGTGCTAGAGTGGGGGATTTGGAGACCCAGTACTTC. The chain has TRBV20-1 and TRBJ2-5; D possibly uses TRBD1 or TRBD2 (5 bases each). Germline lookup yields CDR1 DFQATT and CDR2 SNEGSKA (reference sequence). The CDR3 loop spans 13 amino acids. V lost 1 base to trimming and J lost 5 bases, with 11 bases between them.

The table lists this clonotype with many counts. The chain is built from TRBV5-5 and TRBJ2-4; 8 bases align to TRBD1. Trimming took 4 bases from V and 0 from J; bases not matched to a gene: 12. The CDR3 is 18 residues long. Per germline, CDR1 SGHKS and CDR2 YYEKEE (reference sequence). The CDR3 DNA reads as TGTGCCAGCAGCCAACTATACAGGGACAGGATAGCCAAAAACATTCAGTACTTC. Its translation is CASSQLYRDRIAKNIQYF.

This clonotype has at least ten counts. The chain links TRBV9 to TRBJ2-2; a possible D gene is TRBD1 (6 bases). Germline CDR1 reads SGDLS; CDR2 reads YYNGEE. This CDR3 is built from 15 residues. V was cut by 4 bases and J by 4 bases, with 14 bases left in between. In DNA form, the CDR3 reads TGTGCCAGCAGCTACTCCGGGACAAGCACCGGGGAGCTGTTTTTT. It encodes CASSYSGTSTGELFF.

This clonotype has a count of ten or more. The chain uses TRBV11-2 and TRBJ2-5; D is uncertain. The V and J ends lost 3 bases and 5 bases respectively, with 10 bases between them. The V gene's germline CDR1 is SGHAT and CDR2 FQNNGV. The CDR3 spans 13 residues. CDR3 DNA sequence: TGTGCCAGCAGCTTTGTGGTTGGGGAGACCCAGTACTTC. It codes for CASSFVVGETQYF.

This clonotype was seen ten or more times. The CDR3 DNA is TGTGCCAGCAGCCCCAGGGGGCTGGGAGATACGCAGTATTTT. It yields the protein CASSPRGLGDTQYF. The V gene is TRBV7-2, the J gene TRBJ2-3; TRBD1 matches at 8 bases. Germline V gene lookup returns CDR1 SGHTA and CDR2 FQGNSA. The V segment lost 5 bases and the J segment 5 bases; nucleotides outside the gene matches: 6. The CDR3 has 14 amino acids.

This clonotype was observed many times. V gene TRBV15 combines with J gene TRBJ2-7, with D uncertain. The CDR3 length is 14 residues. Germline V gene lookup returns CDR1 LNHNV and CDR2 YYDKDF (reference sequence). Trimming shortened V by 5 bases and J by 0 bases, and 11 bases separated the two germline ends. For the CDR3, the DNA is TGTGCCACCAGCCCAGACCTCGGCTCCTACGAGCAGTACTTC. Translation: CATSPDLGSYEQYF.

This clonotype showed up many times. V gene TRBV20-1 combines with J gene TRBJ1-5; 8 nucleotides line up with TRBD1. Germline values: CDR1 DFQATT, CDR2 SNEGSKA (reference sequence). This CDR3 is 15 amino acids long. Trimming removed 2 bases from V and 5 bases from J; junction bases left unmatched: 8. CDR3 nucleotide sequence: TGCAGTGCTAGACGACCTGGGACAGGCGATCAGCCCCAGCATTTT. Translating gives CSARRPGTGDQPQHF.

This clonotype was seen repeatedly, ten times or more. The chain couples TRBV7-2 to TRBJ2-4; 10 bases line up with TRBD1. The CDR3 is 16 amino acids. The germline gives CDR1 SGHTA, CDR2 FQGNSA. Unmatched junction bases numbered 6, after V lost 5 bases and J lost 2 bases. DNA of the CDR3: TGTGCCAGCAGCCCCCGGACAGGGGGACCCAAAAACATTCAGTACTTC. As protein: CASSPRTGGPKNIQYF.

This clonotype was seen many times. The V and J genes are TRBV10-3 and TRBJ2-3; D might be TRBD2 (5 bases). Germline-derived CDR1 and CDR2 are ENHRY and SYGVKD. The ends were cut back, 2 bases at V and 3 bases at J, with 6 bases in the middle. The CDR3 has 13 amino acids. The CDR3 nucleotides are TGTGCCATCAGTGAGCGGGAAACAGATACGCAGTATTTT. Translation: CAISERETDTQYF.

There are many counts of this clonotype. The CDR3 reads CSARDSTGGRTEAFF. In DNA form, the CDR3 reads TGCAGTGCTAGAGATTCCACAGGGGGTCGGACTGAAGCTTTCTTT. J is TRBJ1-1 and V is TRBV20-1; TRBD1 matches 8 bases. V shed 0 bases and J 5 bases; nucleotides not matched to a gene: 8. Germline V gives CDR1 DFQATT, CDR2 SNEGSKA (reference sequence). The CDR3 is 15 residues long.

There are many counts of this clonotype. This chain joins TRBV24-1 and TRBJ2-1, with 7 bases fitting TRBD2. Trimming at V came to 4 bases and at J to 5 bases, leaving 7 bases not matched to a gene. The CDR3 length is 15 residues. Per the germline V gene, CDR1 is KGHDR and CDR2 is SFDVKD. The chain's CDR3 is CATSDSGGTNNEQFF. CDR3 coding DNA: TGTGCCACCAGTGACTCGGGGGGAACTAACAATGAGCAGTTCTTC.

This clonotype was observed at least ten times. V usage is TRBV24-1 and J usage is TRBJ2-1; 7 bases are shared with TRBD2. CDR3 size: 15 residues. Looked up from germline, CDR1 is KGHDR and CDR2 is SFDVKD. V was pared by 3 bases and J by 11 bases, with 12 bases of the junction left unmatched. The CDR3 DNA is TGTGCCACCAGTGATCCGAGGTCTAGCGGTAAGCAGCAGTTCTTC. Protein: CATSDPRSSGKQQFF.

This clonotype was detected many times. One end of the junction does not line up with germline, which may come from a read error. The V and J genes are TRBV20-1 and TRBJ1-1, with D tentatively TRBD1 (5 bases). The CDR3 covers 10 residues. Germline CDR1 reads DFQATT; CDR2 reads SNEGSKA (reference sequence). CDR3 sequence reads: CSARRQWAFF. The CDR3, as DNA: TGCAGCGCTAGGAGACAGTGGGCTTTCTTT.

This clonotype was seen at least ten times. Here the CDR3 reads CASSQEGQGMTEAFF. DNA for the CDR3: TGCGCCAGCAGCCAAGAGGGGCAGGGGATGACTGAAGCTTTCTTT. The genes are TRBV4-1 and TRBJ1-1; D may be TRBD1 (6 bases). Germline CDR1 MGHRA, CDR2 YSYEKL. This CDR3 is built from 15 residues. V was cut by 0 bases and J by 5 bases, with 13 bases left in between.

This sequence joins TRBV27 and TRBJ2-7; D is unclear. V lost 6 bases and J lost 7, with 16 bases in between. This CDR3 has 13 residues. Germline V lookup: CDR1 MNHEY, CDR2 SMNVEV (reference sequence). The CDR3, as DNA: TGTGCCAGCAGCCATGGACGTGAAGGGGAGCAGTACTTC. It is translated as CASSHGREGEQYF.

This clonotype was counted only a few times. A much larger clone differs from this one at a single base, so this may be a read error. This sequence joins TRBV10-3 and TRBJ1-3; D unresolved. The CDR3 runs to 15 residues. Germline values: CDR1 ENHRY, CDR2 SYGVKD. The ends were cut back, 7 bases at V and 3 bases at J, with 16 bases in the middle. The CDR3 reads CAIKGTRLYGNTIYF. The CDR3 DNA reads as TGTGCCATCAAGGGCACGCGCCTCTATGGAAACACCATATATTTT.

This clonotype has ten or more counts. The CDR3 reads CASSVASGRQETQYF. DNA of the CDR3: TGTGCCAGCAGCGTAGCCAGCGGACGACAAGAGACCCAGTACTTC. The chain employs TRBV9 and TRBJ2-5; tentatively, D is TRBD2 (5 bases). Germline V lookup: CDR1 SGDLS, CDR2 YYNGEE. This CDR3 spans 15 amino acids. V lost 0 bases and J 2 bases, leaving 11 bases between the germline ends.

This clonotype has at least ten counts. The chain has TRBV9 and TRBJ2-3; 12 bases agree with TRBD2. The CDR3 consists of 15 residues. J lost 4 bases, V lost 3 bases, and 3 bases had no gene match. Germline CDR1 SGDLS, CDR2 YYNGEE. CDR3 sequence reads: CASSALAGGADTQYF. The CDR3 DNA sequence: TGTGCCAGCAGCGCCCTAGCGGGGGGGGCAGATACGCAGTATTTT.

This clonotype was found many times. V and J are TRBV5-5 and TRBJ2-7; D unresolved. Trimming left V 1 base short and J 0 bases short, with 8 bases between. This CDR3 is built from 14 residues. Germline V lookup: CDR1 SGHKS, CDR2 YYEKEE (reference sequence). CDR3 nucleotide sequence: TGTGCCAGCAGCTTGCTAGACCGCTCCTACGAGCAGTACTTC. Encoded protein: CASSLLDRSYEQYF. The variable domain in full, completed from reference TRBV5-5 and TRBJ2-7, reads DAGVTQSPTHLIKTRGQQVTLRCSPISGHKSVSWYQQVLGQGPQFIFQYYEKEERGRGNFPDRFSARQFPNYSSELNVNALLLGDSALYLCASSLLDRSYEQYFGPGTRLTVT.

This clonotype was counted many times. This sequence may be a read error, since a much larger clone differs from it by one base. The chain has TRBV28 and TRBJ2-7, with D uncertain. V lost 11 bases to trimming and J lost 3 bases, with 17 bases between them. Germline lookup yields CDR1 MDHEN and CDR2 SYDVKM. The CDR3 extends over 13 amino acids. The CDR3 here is CACFGKGSYEQYF. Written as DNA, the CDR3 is TGTGCCTGCTTCGGAAAGGGAAGCTACGAGCAGTACTTC.

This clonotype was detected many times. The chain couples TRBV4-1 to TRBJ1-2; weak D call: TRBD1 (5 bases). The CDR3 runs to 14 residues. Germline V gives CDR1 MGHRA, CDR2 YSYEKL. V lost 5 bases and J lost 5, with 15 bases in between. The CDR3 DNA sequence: TGCGCCAGCAGCGCGGACGGGGGAATATATGGCTACACCTTC. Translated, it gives CASSADGGIYGYTF.

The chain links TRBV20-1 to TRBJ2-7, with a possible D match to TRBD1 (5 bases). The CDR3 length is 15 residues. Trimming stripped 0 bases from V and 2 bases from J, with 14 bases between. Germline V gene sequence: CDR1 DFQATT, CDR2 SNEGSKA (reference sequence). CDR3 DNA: TGCAGTGCTAGAGATGTGAGACAGAGTCCCTACGAGCAGTACTTC. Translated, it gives CSARDVRQSPYEQYF.